This T cell receptor (beta chain) was found in a study of T cell responses to AZD1222 COVID-19 vaccine. Points from the study as a whole: Clonal diversity was possibly underestimated; the donors were predominantly white British and more often female. None of the repertoires were sampled until the peak T cell response had passed. Reports indicate that nearly half of spike-specific TCRs are directed at unmutated variant regions.

The table came from immunoSEQ multiplex PCR; TCRdb's copy has only in-frame clones and leaves some out. Among about 60,000 clones listed, about 83% were seen once. The V and J ends lost 1 base and 10 bases, in that order; junction bases with no gene match: 8. CDR1 and CDR2 (germline): LGHDT, YNNKEL (reference sequence). The CDR3 covers 14 residues. A note on this clone: What it binds is unknown.

The J gene is TRBJ1-1, the V gene TRBV3-1 (or the pseudogene TRBV3-2); the match to TRBD1 covers 8 bases. The sample here was peripheral blood, taken on day 0 of AZD1222 vaccination. This sequence originates from an adult in good health. The CDR3 here is CASSQGGQGSGAFF. CDR3 DNA sequence: TGTGCCAGCAGCCAAGGTGGACAGGGTTCAGGAGCTTTCTTT.